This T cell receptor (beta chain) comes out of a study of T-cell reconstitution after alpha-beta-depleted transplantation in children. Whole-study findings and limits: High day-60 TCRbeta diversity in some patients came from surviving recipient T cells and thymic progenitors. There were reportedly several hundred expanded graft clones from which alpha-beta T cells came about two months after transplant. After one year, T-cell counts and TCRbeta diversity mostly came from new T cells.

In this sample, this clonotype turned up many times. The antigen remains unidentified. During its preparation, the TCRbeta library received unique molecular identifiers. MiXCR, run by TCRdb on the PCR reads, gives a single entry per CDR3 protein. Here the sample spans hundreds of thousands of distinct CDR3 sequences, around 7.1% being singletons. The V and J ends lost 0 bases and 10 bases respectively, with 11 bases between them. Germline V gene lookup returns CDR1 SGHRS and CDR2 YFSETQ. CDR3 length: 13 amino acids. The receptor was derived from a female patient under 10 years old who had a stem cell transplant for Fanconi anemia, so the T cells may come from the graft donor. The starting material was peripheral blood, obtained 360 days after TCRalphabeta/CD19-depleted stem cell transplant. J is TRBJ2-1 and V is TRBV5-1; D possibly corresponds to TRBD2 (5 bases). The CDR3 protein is CASSLDYEGEQFF. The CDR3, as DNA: TGCGCCAGCAGCTTGGACTACGAGGGCGAGCAGTTCTTC.